Listed here are 14 T cell receptor beta chains from one sample, sequenced in a study of T cell responses to AZD1222 COVID-19 vaccine. TCRdb's table, derived via immunoSEQ multiplex PCR, lists solely in-frame clones and lacks some. The table includes roughly 180,000 clones, roughly nine tenths detected once. The material was peripheral blood, obtained 28 days after the second AZD1222 dose. All receptors derive from an adult who received the AZD1222 COVID-19 vaccine.

In regard to this clone: It may be a read error: a sequence one base away is much more abundant. The chain employs TRBV2 and TRBJ1-2; TRBD1 matches at 7 bases. Germline CDR1 reads SNHLY; CDR2 reads FYNNEI. There are 12 residues in the CDR3. The V and J ends lost 5 bases and 4 bases, in that order; junction bases with no gene match: 1. This CDR3 reads CASSRDSYGYTF. The CDR3 nucleotides read TGTGCCAGCAGTCGGGACAGCTATGGCTACACCTTC.

The chain carries TRBV30 and TRBJ2-3; 10 bases are a match to TRBD2. The CDR3 extends over 15 amino acids. Germline CDR1 GTSNPN, CDR2 SVGIG (reference sequence). J gave up 2 bases and V 0 bases, and 2 bases lay outside the gene matches. The CDR3 nucleotides are TGTGCCTGGAGTGTACTAGCGGGGCCCACAGATACGCAGTATTTT. Translating gives CAWSVLAGPTDTQYF.

In this sample, this clone turned up a few times. The rearrangement joins TRBV18 to TRBJ1-2, with 8 bases aligning to TRBD1. V was pared by 3 bases and J by 5 bases, with 8 bases of the junction left unmatched. The CDR3 covers 15 residues. The V gene's germline CDR1 is KGHSH and CDR2 LQKENI. The CDR3 is CASSPTGVDRYGYTF. CDR3 coding DNA: TGTGCCAGCTCACCGACAGGGGTGGACCGGTATGGCTACACCTTC.

This clone came up once. The chain couples TRBV6-2 or TRBV6-3 to TRBJ2-4; the D gene is possibly TRBD2 (5 bases). Germline lookup yields CDR1 MNHEY and CDR2 SVGEGT. V dropped 2 bases and J dropped 0 bases, with 8 bases sitting between them. The CDR3 extends over 15 amino acids. CDR3 sequence reads: CASSYAEAAKNIQYF. CDR3 coding DNA: TGTGCCAGCAGTTACGCGGAGGCAGCCAAAAACATTCAGTACTTC.

This chain links TRBV6-5 with TRBJ1-1; possibly TRBD1 for D (5 bases). Germline CDR1 and CDR2: MNHEY and SVGAGI. V lost 6 bases, J lost 4 bases, and 12 bases lay in between. The CDR3 has 13 amino acids. The CDR3 DNA is TGTGCCAGCAGGAGGGGTCCGGGCACTGAAGCTTTCTTT. This translates into CASRRGPGTEAFF.

This chain joins TRBV12-5 and TRBJ2-7; 9 bases are shared with TRBD1. The V gene's germline CDR1 is LGHNT and CDR2 FRNRAP. V was pared by 5 bases and J by 2 bases, with 7 bases of the junction left unmatched. The CDR3 extends over 15 amino acids. The CDR3 is CASGDRDRAAYEQYF. The CDR3 DNA reads TGTGCTAGTGGTGACCGGGACAGGGCTGCCTACGAGCAGTACTTC.

This chain joins TRBV18 and TRBJ1-1; 9 nucleotides align to TRBD1. The CDR3 is made up of 13 amino acids. CDR1 KGHSH and CDR2 LQKENI come from the germline V gene. The ends lost 8 bases at V and 1 base at J; junction bases unmatched: 2. DNA for the CDR3: TGTGCCAGCACGGACAGGGGGAACACTGAAGCTTTCTTT. Its translation is CASTDRGNTEAFF.

This chain connects TRBV18 to TRBJ2-3; D gene unclear. The CDR3 consists of 15 residues. Germline CDR1 reads KGHSH; CDR2 reads LQKENI. V was trimmed by 6 bases and J by 3 bases, leaving 16 bases between them. The chain's CDR3 is CASSSYSGLTDTQYF. The CDR3 DNA reads as TGTGCCAGCTCGTCCTACAGTGGGTTAACAGATACGCAGTATTTT.

The V and J genes are TRBV6-1 and TRBJ1-5; D ambiguous. Trimming took off 3 bases at V and 3 bases at J, with 9 bases between the two ends. This CDR3 spans 14 amino acids. Germline CDR1 is MNHNS and CDR2 is SASEGT. CDR3 sequence: CASSDGRINQPQHF. CDR3 nucleotides: TGTGCCAGCAGTGACGGACGGATCAATCAGCCCCAGCATTTT.

This clone was recorded only once. This chain links TRBV19 with TRBJ1-5; D may be TRBD1 (5 bases). V shed 0 bases and J shed 3 bases, with 21 bases lying between them. This CDR3 contains 19 residues. The germline V gene encodes CDR1 LNHDA and CDR2 SQIVND (reference sequence). The CDR3 loop is CASSIDIRTSAPFNQPQHF. CDR3 bases: TGTGCCAGTAGTATAGATATCCGGACATCTGCTCCTTTCAATCAGCCCCAGCATTTT. Supplemented by reference TRBV19 and TRBJ1-5, the full variable domain reads DGGITQSPKYLFRKEGQNVTLSCEQNLNHDAMYWYRQDPGQGLRLIYYSQIVNDFQKGDIAEGYSVSREKKESFPLTVTSAQKNPTAFYLCASSIDIRTSAPFNQPQHFGDGTRLSIL.

The V gene is TRBV5-1, the J gene TRBJ1-1, with D uncertain. The V gene's germline CDR1 is SGHRS and CDR2 YFSETQ. Trimming cost V 0 bases and J 1 base, with 10 bases left between them. The CDR3 is 15 amino acids. CDR3 residues: CASSLDTTRNTEAFF. In nucleotides, the CDR3 is TGCGCCAGCAGCTTGGATACCACTAGGAACACTGAAGCTTTCTTT.

This clone occurred once. The genes are TRBV29-1 and TRBJ1-3, with D unresolved. There are 12 residues in the CDR3. Trimming removed 7 bases from V and 3 bases from J, with 10 bases in between. CDR1 and CDR2 from the germline V gene are SQVTM and ANQGSEA. The CDR3 region is CSGGGHGNTIYF. In DNA, the CDR3 is TGCAGCGGGGGTGGGCATGGAAACACCATATATTTT.

This chain joins TRBV20-1 and TRBJ1-4, with D perhaps matching TRBD1 (5 bases). The CDR3 contains 10 residues. Germline CDR1 and CDR2: DFQATT and SNEGSKA (reference sequence). Trimming took 3 bases from V and 10 from J, leaving 6 bases between them. The CDR3: CSASGGKLFF. CDR3 bases: TGCAGTGCTAGCGGGGGAAAACTGTTTTTT.

Note on this clone: At one end the junction does not follow the germline gene, possibly because of a read error. The genes are TRBV25-1 and TRBJ2-1; 7 bases fit TRBD2. CDR1 and CDR2 from the germline V gene are MGHDK and SYGVNS. The CDR3 is made up of 15 amino acids. CDR3 bases: TGTGCCAGCAGTGATGAGTCCGGGAGGTACAGTGAGCAGTTCTTC. Translated: CASSDESGRYSEQFF.